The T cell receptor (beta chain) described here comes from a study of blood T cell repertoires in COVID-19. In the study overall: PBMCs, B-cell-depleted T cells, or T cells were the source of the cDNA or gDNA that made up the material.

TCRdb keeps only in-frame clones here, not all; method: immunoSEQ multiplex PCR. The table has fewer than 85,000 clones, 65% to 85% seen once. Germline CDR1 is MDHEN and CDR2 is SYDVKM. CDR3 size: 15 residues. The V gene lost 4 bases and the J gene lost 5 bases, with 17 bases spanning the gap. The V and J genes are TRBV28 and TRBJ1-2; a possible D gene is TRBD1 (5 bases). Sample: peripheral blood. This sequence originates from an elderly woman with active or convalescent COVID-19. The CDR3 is CASSSQGRIGYGYTF. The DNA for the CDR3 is TGTGCCAGCAGTTCCCAGGGTCGGATTGGGTATGGCTACACCTTC.